A selection of T cell receptor beta chains follows, all from one sample in a study of cytomegalovirus exposure and HLA in healthy donors. The repertoire was sequenced with immunoSEQ multiplex PCR; TCRdb's copy has only in-frame clones and lacks some. This sample has under 85,000 clones, with about 70% found just once. Sequencing was carried out using PBMCs. The receptors originated from a woman aged 25 to 39 in good health and CMV-seronegative. The CDR3 runs from the conserved cysteine through the conserved F or W. D genes are given only for firm matches. Rows may omit the clone size; those that give it use once, few, many or a size class.

size	D	V	J	CDR3	DNA
NA	NA	TRBV5-4	TRBJ2-2	CASSLGLSTGELFF	TGTGCCAGCAGCTTGGGACTAAGCACCGGGGAGCTGTTTTTT
NA	NA	TRBV7-2	TRBJ1-1	CASSFQSGDTEAFF	TGTGCCAGCAGCTTCCAATCGGGGGACACTGAAGCTTTCTTT
NA	NA	TRBV25-1	TRBJ1-1	CASSRLGTEAFF	TGTGCCAGCAGTCGCCTAGGCACTGAAGCTTTCTTT
few	NA	TRBV27	TRBJ1-6	CASENGPGGSPLHF	TGTGCCAGCGAGAATGGTCCTGGGGGGTCACCCCTCCACTTT
NA	NA	TRBV2	TRBJ2-2	CASTSDTGELFF	TGTGCCAGCACCAGCGACACCGGGGAGCTGTTTTTT
NA	TRBD2	TRBV19	TRBJ2-7	CASSPGRGTYEQYF	TGTGCCAGTAGCCCGGGGAGGGGTACCTACGAGCAGTACTTC
few	NA	TRBV4-3	TRBJ1-6	CASSHMGLGREGLFLHF	TGCGCCAGCAGCCACATGGGGCTGGGCAGGGAGGGCCTCTTCCTCCACTTT
NA	NA	TRBV7-2	TRBJ1-2	CASSLGDGSYGYTF	TGTGCCAGCAGCTTAGGGGATGGGAGCTATGGCTACACCTTC
NA	NA	TRBV30	TRBJ2-2	CAWNHARGAPGELFF	TGTGCCTGGAATCACGCCCGGGGGGCGCCTGGGGAGCTGTTTTTT
NA	NA	TRBV15	TRBJ2-7	CATSRAPTVLSYEQYF	TGTGCCACCAGCAGAGCCCCCACTGTCCTCTCCTACGAGCAGTACTTC
NA	NA	TRBV5-1	TRBJ2-1	CASSSGESASYNEQFF	TGCGCCAGCAGTTCAGGGGAGTCAGCGTCCTACAATGAGCAGTTCTTC
few	NA	TRBV20-1	TRBJ1-5	CSAQWGEPQHF	TGCAGTGCCCAGTGGGGGGAGCCCCAGCATTTT
many	TRBD1	TRBV15	TRBJ1-4	CATSRGSGTGDEKLFF	TGTGCCACCAGCAGAGGCTCCGGGACAGGGGATGAAAAACTGTTTTTT
NA	NA	TRBV6-5	TRBJ1-1	CASSYQNRAGTEAFF	TGTGCCAGCAGTTACCAAAACAGGGCGGGCACTGAAGCTTTCTTT
NA	NA	TRBV4-1	TRBJ1-2	CASSPAGNYGYTF	TGCGCCAGCAGCCCTGCAGGGAATTATGGCTACACCTTC
once	TRBD2	TRBV11-2	TRBJ2-1	CASSLGSSGGSSYNEQFF	TGTGCCAGCAGCTTAGGTTCTAGCGGGGGGAGCTCCTACAATGAGCAGTTCTTC
NA	NA	TRBV18	TRBJ1-6	CASSGGNNSPLHF	TGTGCCAGCTCAGGAGGAAATAATTCACCCCTCCACTTT
NA	NA	TRBV7-9	TRBJ2-5	CASSSEETQYF	TGTGCCAGCAGCTCCGAAGAGACCCAGTACTTC
NA	NA	TRBV30	TRBJ2-5	CAWSLGPSPGETQYF	TGTGCCTGGAGCCTCGGACCTTCGCCGGGGGAGACCCAGTACTTC
NA	TRBD2	TRBV10-3	TRBJ2-1	CAISEPGLAGGHYNEQFF	TGTGCCATCAGTGAGCCCGGACTAGCGGGGGGACACTACAATGAGCAGTTCTTC
NA	TRBD1	TRBV6-5	TRBJ2-1	CASGTRTGPNEQFF	TGTGCCAGCGGGACACGGACAGGGCCCAATGAGCAGTTCTTC
NA	NA	TRBV7-8	TRBJ2-1	CASSVDTSLRYNEQFF	TGTGCCAGCAGCGTAGACACTAGTTTGAGGTACAATGAGCAGTTCTTC
NA	TRBD1	TRBV5-6	TRBJ2-7	CASSLSTGLEQYF	TGTGCCAGCAGCCTGTCGACAGGGCTCGAGCAGTACTTC
NA	NA	TRBV4-3	TRBJ1-5	CASSLRGSQPQHF	TGCGCCAGCAGCCTAAGAGGGTCCCAGCCCCAGCATTTT
few	TRBD2	TRBV6-1	TRBJ2-1	CASGLAGGRNEQFF	TGTGCCAGTGGACTAGCGGGGGGGCGTAATGAGCAGTTCTTC
once	TRBD1	TRBV19	TRBJ1-2	CASQWPPGGASDGYTF	TGTGCCAGTCAGTGGCCCCCAGGGGGCGCCTCGGATGGCTACACCTTC
NA	NA	TRBV10-2	TRBJ2-1	CASSAQQVVNEQFF	TGCGCCAGCAGCGCGCAGCAGGTGGTCAATGAGCAGTTCTTC
once	TRBD1	TRBV23-1	TRBJ2-7	CASSLGQGMEEQYF	TGCGCCAGCAGTCTTGGACAGGGGATGGAAGAGCAGTACTTC
NA	TRBD2	TRBV7-9	TRBJ2-5	CASSWLAGTGETQYF	TGTGCCAGCAGCTGGTTAGCGGGGACGGGAGAGACCCAGTACTTC
NA	TRBD2	TRBV30	TRBJ2-1	CAWTGIAGSRYNEQFF	TGTGCCTGGACTGGCATAGCGGGGAGCCGTTACAATGAGCAGTTCTTC
NA	NA	TRBV9	TRBJ2-1	CASSARLATYNEQFF	TGTGCCAGCAGCGCCCGGCTAGCCACCTACAATGAGCAGTTCTTC
NA	TRBD1	TRBV4-1	TRBJ1-1	CASSGQGRGEAFF	TGCGCCAGCAGCGGACAGGGGAGGGGTGAAGCTTTCTTT
NA	NA	TRBV27	TRBJ1-2	CASSPLPDRNGYTF	TGTGCCAGCAGTCCCCTCCCCGACAGAAATGGCTACACCTTC
NA	NA	TRBV6-1	TRBJ2-3	CASSEYEGGPDTQYF	TGTGCCAGCAGTGAATACGAGGGGGGGCCAGATACGCAGTATTTT
NA	TRBD2	TRBV19	TRBJ2-3	CASRTSGGTADTQYF	TGTGCCAGTAGGACTAGCGGGGGGACCGCAGATACGCAGTATTTT
NA	NA	TRBV6-1	TRBJ2-1	CASIKGGDNEQFF	TGTGCCAGCATAAAAGGCGGGGATAATGAGCAGTTCTTC
NA	NA	TRBV7-9	TRBJ1-4	CASSLDRGSNEKLFF	TGTGCCAGCAGCTTAGATCGCGGTTCTAATGAAAAACTGTTTTTT
NA	TRBD1	TRBV7-6	TRBJ1-6	CASSSTGKGSPLHF	TGTGCCAGCAGCTCGACAGGGAAGGGTTCACCCCTCCACTTT
NA	NA	TRBV6-1	TRBJ2-1	CASSEWQVPYNEQFF	TGTGCCAGCAGTGAGTGGCAGGTCCCCTACAATGAGCAGTTCTTC
NA	NA	TRBV10-3	TRBJ2-7	CAISESYRQGEQYF	TGTGCCATCAGTGAGTCCTACAGGCAAGGAGAGCAGTACTTC
once	TRBD1	TRBV19	TRBJ1-4	CASSSRGHTNEKLFF	TGTGCCAGTAGCAGCAGGGGGCACACTAATGAAAAACTGTTTTTT
few	TRBD2	TRBV10-3	TRBJ2-2	CATGSGGDTGELFF	TGTGCCACCGGAAGCGGGGGGGACACCGGGGAGCTGTTTTTT
NA	NA	TRBV19	TRBJ1-5	CASSADSNQPQHF	TGTGCCAGTAGTGCCGACTCTAATCAGCCCCAGCATTTT
NA	NA	TRBV15	TRBJ1-5	CATSRESARRQFNQPQHF	TGTGCCACCAGCAGAGAATCGGCGAGGCGACAGTTCAATCAGCCCCAGCATTTT
NA	NA	TRBV6-5	TRBJ1-1	CASSYSIRVMNTEAFF	TGTGCCAGCAGTTACTCGATACGGGTGATGAACACTGAAGCTTTCTTT
NA	TRBD2	TRBV5-1	TRBJ2-3	CASTRGLAGVLTDTQYF	TGCGCCAGCACCCGGGGCCTAGCGGGGGTTCTTACAGATACGCAGTATTTT
NA	NA	TRBV19	TRBJ1-1	CASKDRMNTEAFF	TGTGCCAGTAAGGACAGAATGAACACTGAAGCTTTCTTT
NA	NA	TRBV13	TRBJ2-3	CASSSPLFLTDTQYF	TGTGCCAGCAGCTCCCCCCTATTTCTAACGGATACGCAGTATTTT
few	TRBD2	TRBV5-5	TRBJ2-1	CASSTGLAGDYNEQFF	TGTGCCAGCAGCACGGGACTAGCGGGCGACTACAATGAGCAGTTCTTC
NA	NA	TRBV7-2	TRBJ2-3	CASSLEDRSTDTQYF	TGTGCCAGCAGCTTAGAAGACAGGAGCACAGATACGCAGTATTTT
NA	NA	TRBV28	TRBJ2-3	CASSGGFRSIGTQYF	TGTGCCAGCAGTGGAGGGTTTCGCTCTATAGGTACGCAGTATTTT
NA	NA	TRBV7-8	TRBJ1-2	CASSHRIAKGKGYTF	TGTGCCAGCAGCCACAGGATCGCCAAAGGGAAAGGCTACACCTTC
NA	TRBD2	TRBV15	TRBJ2-7	CATSRYPRTSGAYEQYF	TGTGCCACCAGCAGGTACCCTCGGACTAGCGGGGCCTACGAGCAGTACTTC
NA	TRBD2	TRBV19	TRBJ2-1	CASRNIGLAGDEQFF	TGTGCCAGTAGGAACATTGGACTAGCGGGGGATGAGCAGTTCTTC